One sample yielded the 5 T cell receptor beta chains listed below, sequenced in a study of T cell responses to AZD1222 COVID-19 vaccine. Method: immunoSEQ multiplex PCR; TCRdb's copy keeps in-frame clones and lacks some. The data contain around 130,000 clones, approximately 94% of them seen just once; the ten biggest clones take up under 3.5%. Sequencing used peripheral blood, obtained on day 0 of AZD1222 vaccination. These receptors all stem from an adult in good health.

The J gene is TRBJ2-7, the V gene TRBV6-1; D may be TRBD2 (5 bases). The germline gives CDR1 MNHNS, CDR2 SASEGT. The V end lost 3 bases, the J end lost 2 bases, and 14 bases lay between the germline ends. The CDR3 is 15 amino acids. CDR3 bases: TGTGCCAGCAGTGAGGGAGTGTGGCACCCCTACGAGCAGTACTTC. It yields the protein CASSEGVWHPYEQYF.

The CDR3 protein is CSASPPGLAGVTYEQYF. DNA of the CDR3: TGCAGTGCTAGTCCTCCGGGACTAGCGGGAGTGACCTACGAGCAGTACTTC. This chain connects TRBV20-1 to TRBJ2-7; TRBD2 matches at 14 bases. CDR3 size: 17 residues. J gave up 2 bases and V 3 bases, and 9 bases lay outside the gene matches. Germline V lookup: CDR1 DFQATT, CDR2 SNEGSKA (reference sequence).

V usage is TRBV7-2 and J usage is TRBJ1-2; a weak D match, TRBD1 (5 bases). From germline, CDR1 is SGHTA and CDR2 FQGNSA. V was clipped by 6 bases and J by 3 bases, with 14 bases between them. The CDR3 runs to 14 residues. The CDR3 here is CASSYRGLDYGYTF. CDR3 nucleotides: TGTGCCAGCAGTTACCGGGGGTTGGACTATGGCTACACCTTC.

The chain carries TRBV19 and TRBJ2-2, with 8 bases lining up with TRBD2. V was pared by 5 bases and J by 5 bases, with 7 bases of the junction left unmatched. The CDR3 is 15 residues long. The germline V gene encodes CDR1 LNHDA and CDR2 SQIVND (reference sequence). Here the CDR3 DNA reads TGTGCCAGTAGTCCCGGGACTAGTCGAACCGGGGAGCTGTTTTTT. Amino acid sequence: CASSPGTSRTGELFF.

The CDR3 DNA sequence: TGTGCCAGCAGTTCGGGGCAGGGGGCGTCGGGTGAGCAGTTCTTC. This codes for CASSSGQGASGEQFF. This chain uses TRBV28 with TRBJ2-1; 8 bases map to TRBD1. V was pared by 4 bases and J by 9 bases, with 11 bases of the junction left unmatched. The CDR3 loop spans 15 amino acids. Germline loops: CDR1 MDHEN, CDR2 SYDVKM. The variable domain in full, completed from reference TRBV28 and TRBJ2-1, reads DVKVTQSSRYLVKRTGEKVFLECVQDMDHENMFWYRQDPGLGLRLIYFSYDVKMKEKGDIPEGYSVSREKKERFSLILESASTNQTSMYLCASSSGQGASGEQFFGPGTRLTVL.